These 21 T cell receptor beta chains came from one sample sequenced in a study of early T cells in non-severe SARS-CoV-2 infection. TCRdb reprocessed the 5' RACE reads via MiXCR and lists one record per CDR3 protein. The sample includes around 67,000 distinct CDR3 sequences, 12% of them seen just once. Sequencing was performed on whole blood. The receptor source for this set is an adult who was a healthcare worker with PCR-confirmed SARS-CoV-2 infection or an uninfected control (not recorded which).

This clonotype was seen repeatedly, ten times or more. The chain employs TRBV20-1 and TRBJ1-6; D not resolved. Trimming stripped 1 base from V and 14 bases from J, with 18 bases between. Germline V gives CDR1 DFQATT, CDR2 SNEGSKA (reference sequence). CDR3 length: 14 amino acids. The CDR3 DNA follows: TGCAGTGCTAGAGTTGTGGGGATGGGTGGCACCCTCCACTTT. Protein product: CSARVVGMGGTLHF.

This clonotype was observed at least ten times. The chain uses TRBV21-1 and TRBJ1-4; the listed D gene, TRBD1, was not tested against the DNA. TRBV21-1 is shown as a pseudogene. The CDR3 loop spans 17 amino acids. The CDR3 DNA reads TGTGCCAGCAGCAAAGAAAAATTAAGGGGTTTCCGAGAAAAACTGTTTTTT. Translation: CASSKEKLRGFREKLFF.

This clonotype was found many times. The rearrangement uses TRBV28 and TRBJ1-2; TRBD1 is a possible D gene (6 bases). Germline V gene sequence: CDR1 MDHEN, CDR2 SYDVKM. Trimming left V 5 bases short and J 7 bases short, with 17 bases between. The length of the CDR3 is 14 residues. CDR3 sequence (DNA): TGTGCCAGCAGTCTCACGGGGGGGCGATTTGGCTACACCTTC. Amino acids: CASSLTGGRFGYTF.

This clonotype was detected ten times or more. The V gene is TRBV4-2, the J gene TRBJ2-3, with a tentative D call TRBD1 (6 bases). The CDR3 totals 16 residues. CDR1 and CDR2 (germline): LGHNA, YNFKEQ. V lost 3 bases and J lost 1, with 14 bases in between. CDR3 coding DNA: TGTGCCAGCAGCCAGAGATTACAGGGAGGCACAGATACGCAGTATTTT. Protein: CASSQRLQGGTDTQYF.

This clonotype was seen repeatedly, ten times or more. The chain uses TRBV28 and TRBJ2-1; 7 bases map to TRBD2. J lost 0 bases, V lost 8 bases, and 7 bases had no gene match. Germline values: CDR1 MDHEN, CDR2 SYDVKM. The length of the CDR3 is 15 residues. CDR3 residues: CASWAGGSSYNEQFF. The CDR3 DNA reads TGTGCCAGCTGGGCAGGCGGGAGCTCCTACAATGAGCAGTTCTTC. Full variable domain (missing parts from reference TRBV28 and TRBJ2-1): DVKVTQSSRYLVKRTGEKVFLECVQDMDHENMFWYRQDPGLGLRLIYFSYDVKMKEKGDIPEGYSVSREKKERFSLILESASTNQTSMYLCASWAGGSSYNEQFFGPGTRLTVL.

Many counts were recorded for this clonotype. The rearrangement links TRBV6-1 to TRBJ1-5, with 9 bases that match TRBD1. Germline V lookup: CDR1 MNHNS, CDR2 SASEGT. V gave up 5 bases and J gave up 0 bases; unmatched junction bases: 11. The CDR3 spans 18 residues. CDR3 coding DNA: TGTGCCAGCAGTTTCTCCGGGACAGGGCGTTATAGCAATCAGCCCCAGCATTTT. Translated: CASSFSGTGRYSNQPQHF.

This clonotype was counted at least ten times. The chain links TRBV9 to TRBJ1-3; TRBD1 is a possible D gene (5 bases). Trimming cost V 2 bases and J 0 bases, with 6 bases left between them. CDR1 and CDR2 (germline): SGDLS, YYNGEE. This CDR3 comprises 14 residues. The CDR3 region is CASSVGASGNTIYF. The CDR3 DNA reads as TGTGCCAGCAGCGTTGGGGCCTCTGGAAACACCATATATTTT.

This clonotype was recorded many times. The rearrangement joins TRBV7-8 to TRBJ2-1; D may correspond to TRBD1 or TRBD2 (5 bases each). Looked up from germline, CDR1 is SGHVS and CDR2 is FQNEAQ. Trimming pared 4 bases from V and 5 bases from J, leaving 24 bases between. CDR3 length: 18 residues. CDR3 DNA: TGTGCCAGCAGCTACCTAGCTTCGGGATGGGCAGGGAACAATGAGCAGTTCTTC. As protein: CASSYLASGWAGNNEQFF.

This clonotype showed up many times. The chain is built from TRBV12-3 or TRBV12-4 and TRBJ1-1; no clear D gene. The ends were cut back, 1 base at V and 2 bases at J, with 5 bases in the middle. CDR3 length: 13 amino acids. CDR3 residues: CASSLGFNTEAFF. For the CDR3, the DNA is TGTGCCAGCAGTTTAGGTTTCAACACTGAAGCTTTCTTT.

This clonotype was detected many times. The chain combines TRBV19 with TRBJ2-2, with 11 bases identical to TRBD2. The CDR3 loop spans 16 amino acids. The trim removed 5 bases at V and 7 bases at J, leaving 9 bases unmatched. Germline values: CDR1 LNHDA, CDR2 SQIVND (reference sequence). In DNA form, the CDR3 reads TGTGCCAGTAGTTCCCCAGCTAGCGGGAGGAACGGGGAGCTGTTTTTT. Amino acids: CASSSPASGRNGELFF.

The genes are TRBV20-1 and TRBJ1-2, with 9 nucleotides matching TRBD1. CDR1 DFQATT and CDR2 SNEGSKA come from the germline V gene (reference sequence). This CDR3 region has 15 residues. V shed 2 bases, J shed 5 bases, and the junction held 9 bases outside the gene matches. CDR3 loop: CSARSPGQGVYGYTF. CDR3 DNA: TGCAGTGCTAGAAGTCCGGGACAGGGTGTATATGGCTACACCTTC.

The chain joins TRBV28 to TRBJ2-7, with D possibly being TRBD1 (5 bases). The CDR3 is made up of 13 amino acids. V lost 5 bases and J 4 bases, leaving 12 bases between the germline ends. Germline V gene sequence: CDR1 MDHEN, CDR2 SYDVKM. CDR3 loop: CASSLDSYYEQYF. Written as DNA, the CDR3 is TGTGCCAGCAGTCTTGACAGTTATTACGAGCAGTACTTC.

This clonotype was detected many times. The V and J genes are TRBV9 and TRBJ2-1; D is tentatively TRBD1 or TRBD2 (6 bases each). This CDR3 has 11 residues. Germline CDR1 reads SGDLS; CDR2 reads YYNGEE. V shed 3 bases and J shed 12 bases, with 10 bases lying between them. CDR3 sequence (DNA): TGTGCCAGCAGCGAAGGGGGGAGGCAGTTCTTC. This sequence encodes CASSEGGRQFF.

This clonotype is classed as medium-sized. The rearrangement links TRBV4-3 to TRBJ2-6; D is ambiguous. Per germline, CDR1 LGHNA and CDR2 YSLEER. The V end lost 4 bases, the J end lost 0 bases, and 10 bases lay between the germline ends. This CDR3 is 16 amino acids long. The DNA for the CDR3 is TGCGCCAGCAGCCCCCCAGAGGTCTCTGGGGCCAACGTCCTGACTTTC. This gives the protein CASSPPEVSGANVLTF.

This clonotype has at least ten counts. The rearrangement joins TRBV9 to TRBJ2-1, with D maybe TRBD1 (6 bases). The CDR3 sequence is 15 residues long. Germline-derived CDR1 and CDR2 are SGDLS and YYNGEE. Between the trimmed V and J ends, which lost 0 bases and 7 bases, there was a span of 14 bases. The CDR3 coding sequence is TGTGCCAGCAGCGTAGACGCAGGGGCGGTAAATGAGCAGTTCTTC. Translating gives CASSVDAGAVNEQFF.

This clonotype was detected ten times or more. The CDR3 loop reads CASTRQGDSNTGELFF. CDR3 nucleotides: TGCGCCAGCACTAGACAGGGCGACTCGAACACCGGGGAGCTGTTTTTT. This rearrangement joins TRBV5-1 to TRBJ2-2; 7 bases align to TRBD1. Germline trimming cut 6 bases from V and 0 bases from J; bases unmatched to any gene: 8. The CDR3 contains 16 residues. CDR1 is SGHRS, CDR2 YFSETQ, per germline. Filled out from reference TRBV5-1 and TRBJ2-2, the complete variable domain reads KAGVTQTPRYLIKTRGQQVTLSCSPISGHRSVSWYQQTPGQGLQFLFEYFSETQRNKGNFPGRFSGRQFSNSRSEMNVSTLELGDSALYLCASTRQGDSNTGELFFGEGSRLTVL.

This clonotype came up many times. The chain is built from TRBV28 and TRBJ1-1, with 9 nucleotides matching TRBD1. J gave up 5 bases and V 8 bases, and 12 bases lay outside the gene matches. The germline V gene has CDR1 MDHEN and CDR2 SYDVKM. There are 15 residues in the CDR3. CDR3 coding DNA: TGTGCCAGCCACCTTAAACAGGGGGCCAGGACTGAAGCTTTCTTT. Amino acids: CASHLKQGARTEAFF.

Only a few counts were recorded for this clonotype. V gene TRBV3-1 combines with J gene TRBJ1-1; D uncertain. The V and J ends lost 3 bases and 6 bases respectively, with 14 bases between them. Germline V lookup: CDR1 LGHDT, CDR2 YNNKEL (reference sequence). The CDR3 length is 14 residues. CDR3 amino acids: CASSQSRVVAEAFF. CDR3 sequence (DNA): TGTGCCAGCAGCCAGTCCCGGGTGGTCGCTGAAGCTTTCTTT.

This clonotype was recorded at least ten times. This chain uses TRBV12-3 or TRBV12-4 with TRBJ2-2; 7 nucleotides line up with TRBD2. Losses at the gene ends were 7 bases for V and 5 bases for J; bases not matched to a gene: 10. The CDR3 length is 15 residues. The CDR3 loop is CASKLQSGGTGELFF. CDR3 sequence (DNA): TGTGCCAGCAAACTACAGTCCGGGGGGACCGGGGAGCTGTTTTTT.

This clonotype was seen many times. Here the CDR3 reads CSARDVDSYNEQFF. DNA for the CDR3: TGCAGTGCTAGAGATGTGGACAGCTACAATGAGCAGTTCTTC. The rearrangement links TRBV20-1 to TRBJ2-1; D is possibly TRBD1 (6 bases). Germline V gene sequence: CDR1 DFQATT, CDR2 SNEGSKA (reference sequence). The CDR3 contains 14 residues. Trimming stripped 0 bases from V and 3 bases from J, with 9 bases between.

The table lists this clonotype with many counts. The rearrangement links TRBV28 to TRBJ2-2; D gene unclear. The CDR3 has 13 amino acids. The germline V and J ends were trimmed by 3 bases and 1 base, with 3 bases remaining between them. CDR1 is MDHEN, CDR2 SYDVKM, per germline. CDR3 region: CASSLMNTGELFF. DNA for the CDR3: TGTGCCAGCAGTTTGATGAACACCGGGGAGCTGTTTTTT.